The 16 T cell receptor beta chains listed next were all sequenced from one sample in a study of blood T cell repertoires in COVID-19. Method: immunoSEQ multiplex PCR; TCRdb's copy keeps in-frame clones and lacks some. The data contain hundreds of thousands of clones, around nine tenths of them singletons. The sample taken for sequencing was PBMCs or T cells enriched from blood (not recorded which). The receptors here all came from a middle-aged woman who had recovered from COVID-19.

This clone was observed once. The chain joins TRBV6-6 to TRBJ2-1, with 11 positions matching TRBD2. After removal of 5 bases from V and 9 bases from J, the junction contained 12 bases not matched to a gene. CDR3 size: 16 residues. The germline CDR1 and CDR2 sequences are MNHNY and SVGAGI (reference sequence). The CDR3 DNA is TGTGCCAGCAGTCGAAGACTAGCGGGAAAGGTCGCTGAGCAGTTCTTC. Translation: CASSRRLAGKVAEQFF.

Comments on this clone: This CDR3 is also generated by other DNA sequences in the sample. The chain uses TRBV7-9 and TRBJ2-2; D not certain. The germline V and J ends were trimmed by 5 bases and 3 bases, with 4 bases remaining between them. The CDR3 has 12 residues. Germline lookup yields CDR1 SEHNR and CDR2 FQNEAQ (reference sequence). The DNA of the CDR3 is TGTGCCAGCAGCCCAGACACCGGGGAGCTGTTTTTT. Its translation: CASSPDTGELFF.

A single count supports this clone. The rearrangement joins TRBV5-1 to TRBJ1-5; the match to TRBD1 covers 9 bases. The ends lost 4 bases at V and 2 bases at J; junction bases unmatched: 4. The germline CDR1 and CDR2 sequences are SGHRS and YFSETQ. The CDR3 has 15 amino acids. The CDR3 coding sequence is TGCGCCAGCAGCCCATGGACAGGGGGCAATCAGCCCCAGCATTTT. Encoded protein: CASSPWTGGNQPQHF.

CDR3 region: CASSTGQLREQYF. In nucleotides, the CDR3 is TGTGCCAGTAGTACGGGACAGCTCCGCGAGCAGTACTTC. V is TRBV19 and J is TRBJ2-7; 7 nucleotides align to TRBD1. This CDR3 region has 13 residues. Germline V gene data show CDR1 as LNHDA and CDR2 as SQIVND (reference sequence). V gave up 4 bases and J gave up 6 bases; unmatched junction bases: 6.

The chain has TRBV7-2 and TRBJ1-2, with a tentative D call TRBD1 (5 bases). CDR3 length equals 13 residues. V was cut by 5 bases and J by 3 bases, with 10 bases left in between. Germline V gives CDR1 SGHTA, CDR2 FQGNSA. CDR3 sequence reads: CASSNGGYYGYTF. CDR3 coding DNA: TGTGCCAGCAGCAACGGGGGGTACTATGGCTACACCTTC.

J is TRBJ1-6 and V is TRBV19; 7 bases are shared with TRBD1. Germline CDR1 LNHDA, CDR2 SQIVND (reference sequence). Trimming cost V 3 bases and J 6 bases; bases outside gene matches: 2. The CDR3 totals 14 residues. The CDR3 DNA is TGTGCCAGTAGTATGACAGGGATTAATTCACCCCTCCACTTT. This encodes CASSMTGINSPLHF.

This clone was seen ten or more times. The chain carries TRBV5-8 and TRBJ2-7; TRBD2 aligns across 7 bases. This CDR3 has 15 amino acids. Germline assignment: CDR1 SGHTS and CDR2 YDEGEE. Germline trimming cut 4 bases from V and 0 bases from J; bases unmatched to any gene: 7. The CDR3 loop reads CASSTRTRHSYEQYF. CDR3 nucleotide sequence: TGTGCCAGCAGCACGAGGACTAGGCACTCCTACGAGCAGTACTTC.

V usage is TRBV18 and J usage is TRBJ2-1, with TRBD2 matching 7 bases. Trimming removed 3 bases from V and 2 bases from J; junction bases left unmatched: 4. The CDR3 has 15 residues. CDR1 KGHSH and CDR2 LQKENI come from the germline V gene. DNA for the CDR3: TGTGCCAGCTCACCTCGGCGGGAGACCTACAATGAGCAGTTCTTC. It specifies CASSPRRETYNEQFF.

The gene calls are TRBV2 and TRBJ1-1; 8 positions match TRBD1. CDR3 length: 17 amino acids. V gave up 4 bases and J gave up 0 bases; unmatched junction bases: 10. Germline V gives CDR1 SNHLY, CDR2 FYNNEI. DNA for the CDR3: TGTGCCAGCAGTGGCCCGCAGGGGGCCTTAGTGAACACTGAAGCTTTCTTT. It translates to CASSGPQGALVNTEAFF.

The chain has TRBV7-2 and TRBJ2-7; D perhaps matches TRBD2 (5 bases). The CDR3 extends over 14 amino acids. V lost 3 bases and J 4 bases, leaving 13 bases between the germline ends. Germline V gene sequence: CDR1 SGHTA, CDR2 FQGNSA. The CDR3 region is CASSFRAAVYEQYF. For the CDR3, the DNA is TGTGCCAGCAGCTTTAGGGCAGCGGTATACGAGCAGTACTTC.

The V and J genes are TRBV7-6 and TRBJ2-1; 16 bases match TRBD2. Germline V lookup: CDR1 SGHVS, CDR2 FNYEAQ. The CDR3 contains 17 residues. V was pared by 4 bases and J by 9 bases, with 9 bases of the junction left unmatched. The CDR3 DNA is TGTGCCAGCAGCTCATCTCCGGGACTAGCGGGAGGGCGTGAGCAGTTCTTC. It yields the protein CASSSSPGLAGGREQFF.

J is TRBJ2-1 and V is TRBV2; 12 bases agree with TRBD2. CDR3 length equals 18 residues. The trim removed 4 bases at V and 6 bases at J, leaving 13 bases unmatched. Germline CDR1 is SNHLY and CDR2 is FYNNEI. CDR3: CASSAQLVLAGGGNEQFF. The CDR3 DNA sequence: TGTGCCAGCAGTGCCCAGTTGGTACTAGCGGGAGGTGGCAATGAGCAGTTCTTC. The whole variable domain, remainder taken from reference TRBV2 and TRBJ2-1, is EPEVTQTPSHQVTQMGQEVILRCVPISNHLYFYWYRQILGQKVEFLVSFYNNEISEKSEIFDDQFSVERPDGSNFTLKIRSTKLEDSAMYFCASSAQLVLAGGGNEQFFGPGTRLTVL.

The rearrangement joins TRBV7-2 to TRBJ2-5, with 11 bases fitting TRBD2. CDR1 and CDR2 from the germline V gene are SGHTA and FQGNSA. The CDR3 has 17 amino acids. Trimming removed 4 bases from V and 3 bases from J; junction bases left unmatched: 10. CDR3 nucleotides: TGTGCCAGCAGCTCGGGGGGCCTAGCGGGAGGAAAAGAGACCCAGTACTTC. Translated, it gives CASSSGGLAGGKETQYF.

This sequence joins TRBV7-9 and TRBJ1-6; 9 positions match TRBD1. This CDR3 spans 15 amino acids. Germline CDR1 SEHNR, CDR2 FQNEAQ (reference sequence). V was clipped by 7 bases and J by 10 bases; unmatched bases: 11. The DNA of the CDR3 is TGTGCCAGCACCACAGACAGGGGGTATTTCTCACCCCTCCACTTT. Amino acid sequence: CASTTDRGYFSPLHF.

This clone occurred a few times. V usage is TRBV20-1 and J usage is TRBJ1-1; no clear D. The CDR3 runs 11 residues. CDR1 and CDR2 from the germline V gene are DFQATT and SNEGSKA (reference sequence). The V end was cut by 7 bases, the J end by 5 bases, with 11 bases between. DNA for the CDR3: TGCAGTGTAGATCGGTTGACTGAAGCTTTCTTT. This translates into CSVDRLTEAFF.

The genes are TRBV7-3 and TRBJ2-3; 7 nucleotides line up with TRBD1. This CDR3 region has 14 residues. In germline, CDR1 is SGHTA, CDR2 FQGTGA. V was clipped by 4 bases and J by 2 bases; unmatched bases: 3. The CDR3 region has the DNA TGTGCCAGCAGCTCGACAGGGACCACAGATACGCAGTATTTT. It is translated as CASSSTGTTDTQYF.